The entry that follows covers one TCR beta chain sequence. The sample originates from a study of patients and donors after allogeneic stem cell transplantation. In TCRdb, the RT-PCR reads were re-called with MiXCR into one record per CDR3 protein. This table has roughly 180,000 distinct CDR3 sequences, 41% appearing once. Germline V CDR1 and CDR2: DFQATT, SNEGSKA (reference sequence). The junction had 2 bases not matched to a gene; V was cut back by 2 bases and J by 4 bases. The CDR3 loop spans 13 amino acids. Source material: blood, either unsorted or a sorted T cell fraction (not recorded which). This rearrangement joins TRBV20-1 to TRBJ1-2; 9 bases map to TRBD1. This receptor was taken from a human donor who was either an allogeneic HSCT recipient or a stem cell or donor lymphocyte infusion donor (not recorded which). It is not recorded whose cells these are; they may come from a transplant donor. This CDR3 reads CSARYRGPYGYTF. CDR3 coding DNA: TGCAGTGCTAGATACAGGGGGCCCTATGGCTACACCTTC.